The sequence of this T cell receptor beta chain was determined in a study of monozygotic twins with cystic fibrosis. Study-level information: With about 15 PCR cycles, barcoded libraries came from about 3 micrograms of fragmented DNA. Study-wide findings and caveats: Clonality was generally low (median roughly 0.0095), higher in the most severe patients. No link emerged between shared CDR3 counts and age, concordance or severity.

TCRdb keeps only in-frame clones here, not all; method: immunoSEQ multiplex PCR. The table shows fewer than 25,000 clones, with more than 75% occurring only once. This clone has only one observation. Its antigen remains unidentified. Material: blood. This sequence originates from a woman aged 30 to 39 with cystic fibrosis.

CDR3 nucleotides: TGTGCCGTCCCGACAGGGAGGGCCGGGGAGCTGTTTTTT. It is translated as CAVPTGRAGELFF. V gene TRBV6-1 combines with J gene TRBJ2-2; D is tentatively TRBD1 or TRBD2 (7 bases each). Germline CDR1 is MNHNS and CDR2 is SASEGT. The CDR3 consists of 13 residues. With 11 bases removed from V and 6 bases from J, the gap between germline ends came to 16 bases.